These T cell receptor beta chains were read from a single sample in a study of immune characteristics of hereditary and idiopathic chronic pancreatitis. Using immunoSEQ multiplex PCR, the repertoire was profiled, and TCRdb retains in-frame clones only, with some absent. Of around 9,400 clones detected, roughly 77% appear once; the ten largest clones hold 11% to 15%. Source material: pancreas tissue with idiopathic chronic pancreatitis. The source of these receptors is a human donor with chronic pancreatitis. CDR3s include the opening cysteine and the closing phenylalanine or tryptophan. D genes are given only for firm matches. Only some rows state a clone size, as once, few, many or a class for expanded clones.

TRBV4-2	TRBJ1-6	-	once	TGTGCCAGCAGCCAAGATAGGACCCGGGGGACGGACCGAGGTTCACCCCTCCACTTT	CASSQDRTRGTDRGSPLHF
TRBV15	TRBJ2-7	-	-	TGTGCCACCAGCAGAGATCAAGGGCAATCCTACGAGCAGTACTTC	CATSRDQGQSYEQYF
TRBV28	TRBJ1-2	-	-	TGTGCCAGCAGTTTAAGGGACTATGGCTACACCTTC	CASSLRDYGYTF
TRBV5-5	TRBJ1-2	TRBD1	-	TGTGCCAGCAGCTGGGGACAGGGGGGTACTGGCTACACCTTC	CASSWGQGGTGYTF
TRBV19	TRBJ1-1	-	-	TGTGCCAGTAGTCCCTACATGAACACTGAAGCTTTCTTT	CASSPYMNTEAFF
TRBV2	TRBJ2-3	-	-	TGTGCCAGCCGCCAGGGCTGGGGCACAGATACGCAGTATTTT	CASRQGWGTDTQYF
TRBV5-1	TRBJ1-1	-	-	TGCGCCAGCAGCTTGGGAGGGGTGGGCGACATGAACACTGAAGCTTTCTTT	CASSLGGVGDMNTEAFF
TRBV6-2/TRBV6-3	TRBJ1-5	-	-	TGTGCCAGCAGTTTCCTCACAGAAGGCCCCCAGCATTTT	CASSFLTEGPQHF
TRBV12-3/TRBV12-4	TRBJ2-1	TRBD2	-	TGTGCCAGCAGGCCCGGGGGGGTGATTGAGCAGTTCTTC	CASRPGGVIEQFF
TRBV5-8	TRBJ1-1	-	few	TGTGCCAGCGGACTGGGTCCGGGACCGATCATGAACACTGAAGCTTTCTTT	CASGLGPGPIMNTEAFF
TRBV6-2/TRBV6-3	TRBJ2-3	TRBD1	-	TGTGCCAGCAGTAAAGGACAGGAGGCAGATACGCAGTATTTT	CASSKGQEADTQYF
TRBV3-1/TRBV3-2	TRBJ1-1	-	-	TGTGCCAGCAGCCAATACTCAGGAGAAGCTTTCTTT	CASSQYSGEAFF
TRBV4-2	TRBJ2-3	TRBD2	-	TGTGCCAGCAGCCAATCCACTAGCGGGGAGACAGATACGCAGTATTTT	CASSQSTSGETDTQYF
TRBV29-1	TRBJ2-3	TRBD1	-	TGCAGCGTGACAGGGACCATAACAGGAGATACGCAGTATTTT	CSVTGTITGDTQYF
TRBV5-6	TRBJ2-3	-	-	TGTGCCAGCAGCCTGGACACCTCGGTGGATACGCAGTATTTT	CASSLDTSVDTQYF
TRBV7-9	TRBJ1-5	TRBD1	-	TGTGCCAGCAGCTTGGGGGACAGTAGCAATCAGCCCCAGCATTTT	CASSLGDSSNQPQHF
TRBV6-5	TRBJ1-2	-	-	TGTGCCAGCAGTTTGGGATGGGACGCTAACTATGGCTACACCTTC	CASSLGWDANYGYTF
TRBV7-2	TRBJ1-2	-	-	TGTGCCAGCAGCTCGTCGGGGGGAACTTATGGCTACACCTTC	CASSSSGGTYGYTF
TRBV19	TRBJ1-2	TRBD1	-	TGTGCCAGTAGTTCAGGACAGGGTGTTGGCTACACCTTC	CASSSGQGVGYTF
TRBV7-9	TRBJ2-1	-	-	TGTGCCACGTCTTCCAGGGGGGGCACGGACAATGAGCAGTTCTTC	CATSSRGGTDNEQFF
TRBV2	TRBJ2-3	TRBD2	-	TGTGCCAGCAGGGCTAGCGGGGAAGAGACAGATACGCAGTATTTT	CASRASGEETDTQYF
TRBV30	TRBJ2-7	TRBD1	-	TGTGCCTGGAGTGGGACAGGGCTCTCCTACGAGCAGTACTTC	CAWSGTGLSYEQYF
TRBV7-8	TRBJ1-2	-	-	TGTGCCAGCAGCCGAGCCTCAACAGGGTTTAGCAACTATGGCTACACCTTC	CASSRASTGFSNYGYTF
TRBV2	TRBJ2-3	TRBD2	-	TGTGCCACACCACTAGCGGGGGGGCGGGGCAGCACAGATACGCAGTATTTT	CATPLAGGRGSTDTQYF
TRBV9	TRBJ2-5	-	-	TGTGCCAGCACCCTAGACAGTGGTAGAGGAGAGACCCAGTACTTC	CASTLDSGRGETQYF
TRBV2	TRBJ1-2	-	-	TGTGCCAGCAGTGAAGCGCGAAGTCCGTTGTTGAGTGGCTACACCTTC	CASSEARSPLLSGYTF
TRBV13	TRBJ1-1	-	-	TGTGCCAGCAGCCAGAACAGGGTTGGTGAAGCTTTCTTT	CASSQNRVGEAFF
TRBV6-5	TRBJ1-2	-	-	TGTGCCAGCAGCCAGGGACCGTGGTATGGCTACACCTTC	CASSQGPWYGYTF
TRBV7-2	TRBJ1-1	TRBD1	-	TGTGCCAGCAGCAACACAGGGGGCGCAAGGAAAACTGAAGCTTTCTTT	CASSNTGGARKTEAFF
TRBV5-8	TRBJ1-1	-	-	TGTGCCAGCAGCTTGTTGGGGACTAATACTGAAGCTTTCTTT	CASSLLGTNTEAFF
TRBV6-4	TRBJ2-2	-	-	TGTGCCAGCAGTGACCTTACAGGGACTGGCGGGGAGCTGTTTTTT	CASSDLTGTGGELFF
TRBV6-5	TRBJ1-2	-	-	TGTGCCAGCAGTCTCCAGCAGGGTAATGGCTACACCTTC	CASSLQQGNGYTF
TRBV10-3	TRBJ1-2	-	-	TGTGCCATCAGCTCGGGACAAGGAAGCTATGGCTACACCTTC	CAISSGQGSYGYTF
TRBV27	TRBJ2-2	TRBD2	-	TGTGCCAGCAGTTTTACGGGGGGTTACACCGGGGAGCTGTTTTTT	CASSFTGGYTGELFF
TRBV19	TRBJ2-2	-	-	TGTGCCAGTAGTCTAGGACGGGACACCGGGGAGCTGTTTTTT	CASSLGRDTGELFF
TRBV5-5	TRBJ1-2	TRBD1	-	TGTGCCAGCAGCTCGGGGACAGATCCTCTCTATGGCTACACCTTC	CASSSGTDPLYGYTF
TRBV28	TRBJ2-5	-	-	TGTGCCAGCAGTTTAGGGTGGGAGACCCAGTACTTC	CASSLGWETQYF
TRBV5-4	TRBJ1-2	TRBD1	-	TGTGCCAGCAGCTTTACAGGGGGCGTAGACTATGGCTACACCTTC	CASSFTGGVDYGYTF
TRBV14	TRBJ2-6	-	-	TGTGCCAGCAGCCCTCGCGTCGGGGGCGCTGGGGCCAACGTCCTGACTTTC	CASSPRVGGAGANVLTF
TRBV5-4	TRBJ1-2	TRBD1	-	TGTGCCAGCAGCTTGGAACCGGGACAGGGTCCCGATGGCTACACCTTC	CASSLEPGQGPDGYTF
TRBV2	TRBJ2-5	TRBD2	-	TGTGCCAGCAGGGCGGGGGGGCCTGGGACCCAGTACTTC	CASRAGGPGTQYF
TRBV6-1	TRBJ2-7	TRBD2	-	TGTGCCAGCAGTGAAGGGCTAGCGGACTCCTACGAGCAGTACTTC	CASSEGLADSYEQYF
TRBV10-3	TRBJ1-6	-	-	TGTGCCATCAGTGAGTCTCGGAATTCACCCCTCCACTTT	CAISESRNSPLHF
TRBV7-9	TRBJ2-5	-	once	TGTGCCAGCAGCTTACCGGGCCAAGAGACCCAGTACTTC	CASSLPGQETQYF
TRBV4-1	TRBJ2-2	-	-	TGCGCCAGCAGCCAAGACGGGGTTCCCGGGGAGCTGTTTTTT	CASSQDGVPGELFF
TRBV6-4	TRBJ1-3	-	-	TGTGCCAGCTCACCGCGGGCAGGGGTTGAAAACACCATATATTTT	CASSPRAGVENTIYF
TRBV29-1	TRBJ2-5	TRBD1	-	TGCAGCGTTGAAGGGGGTGCCCAGGGGGTCCGTGGGGCCCAGTACTTC	CSVEGGAQGVRGAQYF
TRBV28	TRBJ1-5	-	-	TGTGCCAGCAGTTTAACCGGGAATCAGCCCCAGCATTTT	CASSLTGNQPQHF
TRBV5-1	TRBJ2-5	-	-	TGCGCCAGCAGCTTGGAATTCGGTGGCTTGAGCCAAGAGACCCAGTACTTC	CASSLEFGGLSQETQYF
TRBV9	TRBJ2-1	TRBD2	few	TGTGCCAGCAGCCTCGGGACTAGCGGGGGGAATGAGCAGTTCTTC	CASSLGTSGGNEQFF
TRBV21-1	TRBJ2-1	-	-	TGTGCCAGCAGCGATGCAAGACAGTGCTCCTACAATGAGCAGTTCTTC	CASSDARQCSYNEQFF
TRBV10-2	TRBJ2-5	TRBD2	-	TGCGCCAGCAGGAATAGCGGGGGAGGCGAGACCCAGTACTTC	CASRNSGGGETQYF
TRBV6-5	TRBJ2-7	-	-	TGTGCCAGCAGCGGCCCAACCTACGAGCAGTACTTC	CASSGPTYEQYF
TRBV9	TRBJ2-7	TRBD1	-	TGTGCCAGCAGCAGACAGGGGAACGAGCAGTACTTC	CASSRQGNEQYF
TRBV12-3/TRBV12-4	TRBJ1-1	-	-	TGTGCCAGCAGGTTAGACGGAAACACTGAAGCTTTCTTT	CASRLDGNTEAFF
TRBV5-1	TRBJ1-2	-	-	TGCGCCAGCAGCTGGGGGGAGCGGGGGAACTATGGCTACACCTTC	CASSWGERGNYGYTF
TRBV2	TRBJ1-3	-	-	TGTGCCAGCAGTGATGGGGCAGGGGCGAGCTCTGGAAACACCATATATTTT	CASSDGAGASSGNTIYF
TRBV6-1	TRBJ2-1	TRBD2	-	TGTGCCAGCAGTGAGGGGTTTGGGACTAGCCGCAATGAGCAGTTCTTC	CASSEGFGTSRNEQFF
TRBV5-5	TRBJ2-1	-	-	TGTGCCAGCAGCTCCCCCGGGCATCACAATGAGCAGTTCTTC	CASSSPGHHNEQFF